This T cell receptor (beta chain) was retrieved from a study of blood T cell repertoires in COVID-19. About the research overall: Material from acute and convalescent COVID-19 was sourced from the United States, Italy and Spain.

Germline lookup yields CDR1 MNHEY and CDR2 SVGAGI. Trimming took 7 bases from V and 5 from J; bases not matched to a gene: 7. The CDR3 contains 14 residues. Using immunoSEQ multiplex PCR, the repertoire was profiled, and TCRdb retains in-frame clones only, with some absent. The sample holds some 360,000 clones; roughly 87% are singletons and the top ten take approximately 4.1%. Patients from Seattle were sampled longitudinally, starting during active infection. V is TRBV6-5 and J is TRBJ1-1; TRBD1 aligns across 10 bases. Sample: peripheral blood. The source of this sequence is a woman aged 55-70 years with COVID-19, enrolled during active disease. This CDR3 is CASTEGQGWTEAFF. As DNA, the CDR3 is TGTGCCAGCACCGAGGGACAGGGGTGGACTGAAGCTTTCTTT.